This T cell receptor beta chain appears in the sequencing data of a study of shared clonotypes between healthy human individuals. In the case of this clone: This CDR3 is also generated by other DNA sequences in the sample.

There were no recent acute infections or vaccinations among the donors, who were healthy HIV-negative adults. The authors' processing: ImmunoSEQ output lacked quality scores and full-length reads, limiting matched filtering. Data came from immunoSEQ multiplex PCR; TCRdb stores just in-frame clones and leaves some out. The V and J calls and clone size were taken over from that table, and D and trimming were inferred from the DNA. The sample consists of some 550,000 clones, 97% of them appearing once. V was shortened by 4 bases and J by 2 bases, with 3 bases between the two germline ends. CDR1 SGHRS and CDR2 YFSETQ come from the germline V gene. CDR3 length: 11 residues.

Sequencing was done on a sample of naive CD4+ T cells sorted from blood. The sample's subset: CD45RA+ positively selected. The chain has TRBV5-1 and TRBJ2-5; D remains unclear. This clonotype was sampled from a woman aged 25-40 years in good health. In nucleotides, the CDR3 is TGCGCCAGCAGCGAGCAAGAGACCCAGTACTTC. This sequence encodes CASSEQETQYF.